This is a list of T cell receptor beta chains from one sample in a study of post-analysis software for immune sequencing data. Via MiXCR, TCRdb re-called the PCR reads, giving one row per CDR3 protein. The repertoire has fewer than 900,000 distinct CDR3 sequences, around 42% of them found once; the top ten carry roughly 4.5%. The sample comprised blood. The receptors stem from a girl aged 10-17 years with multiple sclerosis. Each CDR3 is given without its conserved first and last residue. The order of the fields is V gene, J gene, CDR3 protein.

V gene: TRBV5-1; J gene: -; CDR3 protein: ASSFAGTSGAKTQY
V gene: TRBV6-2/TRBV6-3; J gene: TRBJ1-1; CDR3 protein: ASSYGGRTEAF
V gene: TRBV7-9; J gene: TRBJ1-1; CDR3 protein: ASSSGQGALGTEAF
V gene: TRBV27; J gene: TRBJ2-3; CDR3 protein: ASRTLAGGFPDTQY
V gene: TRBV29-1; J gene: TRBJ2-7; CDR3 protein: SAYSGSNEQY
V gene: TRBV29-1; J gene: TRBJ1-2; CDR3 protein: SVGEGNDLGYT
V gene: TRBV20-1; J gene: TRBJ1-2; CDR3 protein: SARDLRGAGGYT
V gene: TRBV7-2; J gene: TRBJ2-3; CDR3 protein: ASSLVGVTDTQY
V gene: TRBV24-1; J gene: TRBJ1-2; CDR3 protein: ATSASGQYNYGYT
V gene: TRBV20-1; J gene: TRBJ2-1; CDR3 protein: SARLAGGMNEQF
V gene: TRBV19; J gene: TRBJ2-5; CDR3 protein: ASSMGGVQETQY
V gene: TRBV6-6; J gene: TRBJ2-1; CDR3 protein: ASSYSSSGSNANEQF
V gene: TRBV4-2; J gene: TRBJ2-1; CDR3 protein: ASSQDSSGLVGEVEQF
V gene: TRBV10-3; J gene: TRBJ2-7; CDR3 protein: AIDRIPGYEQY
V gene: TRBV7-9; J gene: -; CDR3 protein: ASSSEAGSPWETQY
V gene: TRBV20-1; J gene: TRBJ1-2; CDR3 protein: SARSRDGYT
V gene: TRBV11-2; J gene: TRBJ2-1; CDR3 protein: ASSLVVLEQF
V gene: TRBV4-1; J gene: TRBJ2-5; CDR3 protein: ASSQGELKTQY
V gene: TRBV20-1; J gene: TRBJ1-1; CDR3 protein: SAAQGQGALISSTEAF
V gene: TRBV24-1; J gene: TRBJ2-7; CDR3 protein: ATSDSRTFRQY
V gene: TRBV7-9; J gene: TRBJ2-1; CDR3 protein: ASRRQDDEQF
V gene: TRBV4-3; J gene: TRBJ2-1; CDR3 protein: ASSQEGFGLAGVNEQF